The rows below give T cell receptor beta chains drawn from one sample of a study of T cells in narcolepsy. Clones were read by immunoSEQ multiplex PCR, and TCRdb kept only the in-frame ones, dropping some. This sample yields 34,000 or so clones, of which roughly 80% are seen a single time; roughly 4% belongs to the top ten. Material for sequencing was memory (CD45RA-) CD4+ T cells from blood. The receptor set was obtained from a human donor in good health. CDR3s include the opening cysteine and the closing phenylalanine or tryptophan. D genes are given only for firm matches. Only some rows state a clone size, as once, few, many or a class for expanded clones.

D gene	clone size	J gene	V gene	CDR3 DNA	CDR3 protein
.	.	TRBJ1-1	TRBV15	TGTGCCACCAGCAGCTCGACAGGACATAACACTGAAGCTTTCTTT	CATSSSTGHNTEAFF
.	.	TRBJ2-5	TRBV5-1	TGCGCCAGCAGCCCCGGGACGGCCGAGACCCAGTACTTC	CASSPGTAETQYF
.	.	TRBJ1-1	TRBV4-2	TGTGCCAGCAGCCAAGAGGACGGTGAAGCTTTCTTT	CASSQEDGEAFF
.	.	TRBJ1-1	TRBV9	TGTGCCAGCAGCGTAGTGCGGAACACTGAAGCTTTCTTT	CASSVVRNTEAFF
.	few	TRBJ2-3	TRBV2	TGTGCCAGCGGAGGAGTCGGCACAGATACGCAGTATTTT	CASGGVGTDTQYF
.	few	TRBJ1-5	TRBV6-5	TGTGCCAGCAGCCTCATAGGCGGCAATCAGCCCCAGCATTTT	CASSLIGGNQPQHF
TRBD1	few	TRBJ2-3	TRBV5-1	TGCGCCAGCAGCGCGACAGGGGGCGTCGGGGATACGCAGTATTTT	CASSATGGVGDTQYF
.	.	TRBJ2-3	TRBV7-9	TGTGCCAGCACCCTAGGGGATGATACGCAGTATTTT	CASTLGDDTQYF
.	.	TRBJ1-3	TRBV7-9	TGTGCCAGCAGCTCACAGGAGACTGGAAACACCATATATTTT	CASSSQETGNTIYF
TRBD1	.	TRBJ2-2	TRBV6-1	TGTGCCAGCACTATAGCAGGGGGTGGTACCGGGGAGCTGTTTTTT	CASTIAGGGTGELFF
.	.	TRBJ1-5	TRBV30	TGTGCCTGGAGTGGAACAGTCAATCAGCCCCAGCATTTT	CAWSGTVNQPQHF
.	.	TRBJ2-1	TRBV2	TGTGCCAGCAGGTCTAGCAGCCACAATGAGCAGTTCTTC	CASRSSSHNEQFF
TRBD1	.	TRBJ2-7	TRBV15	TGTGCCACCAGCATATACAGGGGTTCCTCCTACGAGCAGTACTTC	CATSIYRGSSYEQYF
TRBD1	.	TRBJ2-1	TRBV5-1	TGCGCCAGCAGCGGGACAGGGGGCTTGAATGAGCAGTTCTTC	CASSGTGGLNEQFF
.	.	TRBJ2-3	TRBV2	TGTGCCTCCCGGGGCGACAGTTACACAGATACGCAGTATTTT	CASRGDSYTDTQYF
TRBD2	.	TRBJ2-1	TRBV14	TGTGCCAGCAGCCGACAAGCGGGAGATTCTTACAATGAGCAGTTCTTC	CASSRQAGDSYNEQFF
TRBD1	.	TRBJ1-1	TRBV2	TGTGCCAGCATTCCGGGACAGGGGCCTATTGGCACTGAAGCTTTCTTT	CASIPGQGPIGTEAFF
.	few	TRBJ2-7	TRBV4-2	TGTGCCAGCAGCCAAGATGGGAGGAACGAGCAGTACTTC	CASSQDGRNEQYF
TRBD2	.	TRBJ2-3	TRBV11-2	TGTGCCAGCAGCTCCTCACCCCGGGGAGGGAAGTACACCACAGATACGCAGTATTTT	CASSSSPRGGKYTTDTQYF
.	.	TRBJ2-1	TRBV25-1	TGTGCCAGCAGTGAATATACGATCCGCGGGAATGAGCAGTTCTTC	CASSEYTIRGNEQFF
.	.	TRBJ1-4	TRBV12-5	TGTGCTAGTGGTTTGACGGACGCAGCTAATGAAAAACTGTTTTTT	CASGLTDAANEKLFF
.	.	TRBJ1-2	TRBV14	TGTGCCAGCAGCCAAGGAGGGACGGCCTCCTATTTC	CASSQGGTASYF
.	.	TRBJ2-1	TRBV4-1	TGCGCCAGCAGCCGCACGGCTCCAGATGAGCAGTTCTTC	CASSRTAPDEQFF
.	few	TRBJ2-7	TRBV7-9	TGTGCCAGCAGCTCCGCTAGTAAGGGCTACGAGCAGTACTTC	CASSSASKGYEQYF
.	once	TRBJ2-2	TRBV11-2	TGTGCCAGCAGCCCCCCCCGTGCGGGACGTTGGGGGACCGGGGAGCTGTTTTTT	CASSPPRAGRWGTGELFF
.	once	TRBJ2-7	TRBV15	TGTGCCACCAGCTCCCCCAGGGGGGGGATCCGCTACGAGCAGTACTTC	CATSSPRGGIRYEQYF
TRBD1	.	TRBJ2-6	TRBV30	TGTGCCTGGAGTCGGGACAGGGGCCGGACTGGGGCCAACGTCCTGACTTTC	CAWSRDRGRTGANVLTF
.	.	TRBJ2-1	TRBV27	TGTGCCAGCAGTTCGTCAGGGTTTGGTGAGCAGTTCTTC	CASSSSGFGEQFF
.	.	TRBJ2-7	TRBV19	TGTGCCAGTAGTATGGGGGACAAGCGGGTCTACGAGCAGTACTTC	CASSMGDKRVYEQYF
TRBD2	.	TRBJ2-1	TRBV5-4	TGTGCCAGCAGTCCTTCTAGCGGGATCCTTCGGTCCTACAATGAGCAGTTCTTC	CASSPSSGILRSYNEQFF
TRBD2	few	TRBJ2-1	TRBV7-2	TGTGCCAGCAGCTCTACTAGCGGGCAATACAATGAGCAGTTCTTC	CASSSTSGQYNEQFF
.	.	TRBJ2-1	TRBV19	TGTGCCAGTAGTACTCTCAATGAGCAGTTCTTC	CASSTLNEQFF
TRBD1	.	TRBJ2-7	TRBV2	TGTGCCAGCAGTGTAGTCCCAGGGGGCGCCTACGAGCAGTACTTC	CASSVVPGGAYEQYF
.	.	TRBJ1-2	TRBV5-6	TGTGCCAGCAGCTTGGCCAATCTAGATGGCTACACCTTC	CASSLANLDGYTF
TRBD1	.	TRBJ1-5	TRBV27	TGTGCCAGCACTCGGACAGGGGGCTACAATCAGCCCCAGCATTTT	CASTRTGGYNQPQHF
TRBD2	.	TRBJ2-1	TRBV7-8	TGTGCCAGCAGCTTAGGGGCGGGAGGAAATTATGAGCAGTTCTTC	CASSLGAGGNYEQFF
TRBD1	.	TRBJ1-1	TRBV6-1	TGTGCCAGCCGGACAGGGGGGAGAGGGGGCACTGAAGCTTTCTTT	CASRTGGRGGTEAFF
.	.	TRBJ1-5	TRBV6-6	TGTGCCAGCACCCGCCCGGGAGGCAATCAGCCCCAGCATTTT	CASTRPGGNQPQHF
.	once	TRBJ1-1	TRBV6-5	TGTGCCAGCAGTTACTCCGGGGGGGCTTTCTTT	CASSYSGGAFF
.	.	TRBJ1-3	TRBV30	TGTGCCTGCGACTCTGGAAACACCATATATTTT	CACDSGNTIYF
TRBD2	.	TRBJ2-1	TRBV27	TGTGCCAGCAGTTTTGGGCTAGCGGGAGTGTCCGGATACGGTGAGCAGTTCTTC	CASSFGLAGVSGYGEQFF
TRBD2	.	TRBJ2-3	TRBV10-3	TGTGCCATCAGCGTAGCGGGGGGCACAGATACGCAGTATTTT	CAISVAGGTDTQYF
TRBD1	.	TRBJ1-2	TRBV5-6	TGTGCCAGCAGGATCCGGGACAGGGGGCCTAGTGGCTACACCTTC	CASRIRDRGPSGYTF
TRBD1	.	TRBJ2-5	TRBV2	TGTGCCAGCACCGGACAGGGGGTCGGAGAGACCCAGTACTTC	CASTGQGVGETQYF
.	.	TRBJ2-7	TRBV10-2	TGCGCCAGCAGTGCCCGATTCCACGAGCAGTACTTC	CASSARFHEQYF
TRBD2	.	TRBJ2-2	TRBV7-2	TGCGCCAGCAGCTTTTACGGGGGGGCCGGGGAGCTGTTTTTT	CASSFYGGAGELFF
.	.	TRBJ1-2	TRBV29-1	TGCAGCGTTGTACCAGTCGAGGCAGGGAACTATGGCTACACCTTC	CSVVPVEAGNYGYTF